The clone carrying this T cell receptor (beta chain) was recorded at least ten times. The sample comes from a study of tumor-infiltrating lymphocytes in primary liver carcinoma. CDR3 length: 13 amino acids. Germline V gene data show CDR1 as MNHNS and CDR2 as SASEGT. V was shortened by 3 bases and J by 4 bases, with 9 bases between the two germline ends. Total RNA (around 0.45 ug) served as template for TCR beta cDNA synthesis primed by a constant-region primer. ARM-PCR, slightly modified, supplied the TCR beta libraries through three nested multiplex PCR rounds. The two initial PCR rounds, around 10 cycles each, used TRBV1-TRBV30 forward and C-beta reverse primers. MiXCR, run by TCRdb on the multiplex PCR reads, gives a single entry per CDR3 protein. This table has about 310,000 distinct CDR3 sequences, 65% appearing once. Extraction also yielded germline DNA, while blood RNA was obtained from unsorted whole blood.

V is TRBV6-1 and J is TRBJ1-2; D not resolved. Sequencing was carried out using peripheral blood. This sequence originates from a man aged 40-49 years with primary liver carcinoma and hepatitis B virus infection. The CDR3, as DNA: TGTGCCAGCAGTGATGGGCCTATCTATGGCTACACCTTC. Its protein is CASSDGPIYGYTF.